This TCR beta chain was captured by sequencing in a study of patients and donors after allogeneic stem cell transplantation. One entry per CDR3 protein results from TCRdb running MiXCR on the RT-PCR reads. The table shows over 130,000 distinct CDR3 sequences, with about a third occurring only once. This clonotype appeared a few times. Deletions cut 4 bases from V and 5 bases from J, with 8 bases between. This CDR3 region has 13 residues. CDR1 and CDR2 (germline): MGHDK, SYGVNS. The sample consisted of blood, either unsorted or a sorted T cell fraction (not recorded which). The genes are TRBV25-1 and TRBJ2-2; D remains ambiguous. The sequence was collected from a human donor who was either an allogeneic HSCT recipient or a stem cell or donor lymphocyte infusion donor (not recorded which). It is not recorded whose cells these are; they may come from a transplant donor. CDR3 coding DNA: TGTGCCAGCAGTGGACGGGCAACCGGGGAGCTGTTTTTT. Translation gives CASSGRATGELFF.